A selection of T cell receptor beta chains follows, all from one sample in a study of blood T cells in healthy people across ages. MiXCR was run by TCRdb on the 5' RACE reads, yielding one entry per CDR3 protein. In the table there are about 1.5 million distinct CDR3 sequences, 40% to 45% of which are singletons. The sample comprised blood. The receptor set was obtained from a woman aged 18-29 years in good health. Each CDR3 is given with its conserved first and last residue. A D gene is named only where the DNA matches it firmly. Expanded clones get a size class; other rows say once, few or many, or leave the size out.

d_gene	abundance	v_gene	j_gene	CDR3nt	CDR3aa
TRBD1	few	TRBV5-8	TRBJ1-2	TGTGCCAGCAGCTTGGGGACAGGTCTCTATAGCTACACCTTC	CASSLGTGLYSYTF
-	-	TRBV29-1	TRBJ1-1	TGCAGCGTCCGGAGGGGCCCCAAAACCATGAACACTGAAGCTTTCTTT	CSVRRGPKTMNTEAFF
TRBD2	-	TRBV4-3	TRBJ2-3	TGCGCCAGCAGCCAACTTTTTATCTGGAGCGGGAGTCTGACAGATACGCAGTATTTT	CASSQLFIWSGSLTDTQYF
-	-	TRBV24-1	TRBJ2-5	TGTGCCACCAGTGGGGCAGAAACAGTCAATGAGCAGTACTTC	CATSGAETVNEQYF
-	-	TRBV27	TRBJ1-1	TGTGCCAGCAGTTTCACACACCCAGGGAACACTGAAGCTTTCTTT	CASSFTHPGNTEAFF
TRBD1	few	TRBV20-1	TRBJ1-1	TGCAGTGCAGACGACAGGGGAAATACTGAAGCTTTCTTT	CSADDRGNTEAFF
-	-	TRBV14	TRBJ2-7	TGTGCCAGCAGCCAAGTGCTGGGGACCCGAGACGAGCAGTACTTC	CASSQVLGTRDEQYF
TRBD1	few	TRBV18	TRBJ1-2	TGTGCCAGCTCACCGACCGGGACAGGGGCTGGCTACACCTTC	CASSPTGTGAGYTF
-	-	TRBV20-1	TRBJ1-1	TGCAGTGCTAGGAAGGCAGGGGATAATGAAGCTTTCTTT	CSARKAGDNEAFF
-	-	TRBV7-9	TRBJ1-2	TGTGCCAGCAGCCGGACCTCGGTTGACTATGGCTACACCTTC	CASSRTSVDYGYTF
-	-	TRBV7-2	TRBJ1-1	TGTGCCAGCAGCCGCGACAGCGTGGCTTTCTTT	CASSRDSVAFF
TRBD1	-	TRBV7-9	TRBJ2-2	TGTGCCAGCAGCTCGACAGGGGTGAACACCGGGGAGCTGTTTTTT	CASSSTGVNTGELFF
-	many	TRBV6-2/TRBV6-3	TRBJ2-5	TGTGCCAGCAGTTATGACAGTAAAGAGACCCAGTACTTC	CASSYDSKETQYF
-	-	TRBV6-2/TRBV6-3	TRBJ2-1	TGTGCCAGCAGTTACGGGCGAGCGCCATACAATGAGCAGTTCTTC	CASSYGRAPYNEQFF
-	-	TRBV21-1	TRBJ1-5	TGTGCCAGCAGCAAATCCCTGGGACAGGGAAACAATCAGCCCCAGCATTTT	CASSKSLGQGNNQPQHF
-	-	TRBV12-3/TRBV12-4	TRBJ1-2	TGTGCCAGCAGAGCGTCAGGGAAAGTGCTTGGCTACACCTTC	CASRASGKVLGYTF
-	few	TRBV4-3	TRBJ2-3	TGCGCCAGCAGCCAAGGCACGACCCTTACAGATACGCAGTATTTT	CASSQGTTLTDTQYF
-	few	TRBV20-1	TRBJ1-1	TGCAGTGCCCCTCGGGGGGGGGATCGGGGGAAGAACACTGAAGCTTTCTTT	CSAPRGGDRGKNTEAFF
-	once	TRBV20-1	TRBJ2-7	TGCAGTGCTCGTCGAGACCCCAACAATGAGCAGTACTTC	CSARRDPNNEQYF